The 21 T cell receptor beta chains listed next were all sequenced from one sample in a study of CD8+CD57+ T cells in acquired aplastic anemia. The template used for profiling TCR beta VDJ and CDR3 was genomic DNA. TCRdb re-called the reads with MiXCR, one entry per CDR3 protein. The sample has over 150,000 distinct CDR3 sequences, roughly 48% seen once. Those patients picked for sequencing had displayed CD8+CD57+ cell expansion on flow cytometry. Input material: sorted CD4+, CD8+, or CD8+CD57+ T cells (not recorded which) from PBMCs. The receptors derive from a human donor with aplastic anemia.

The chain joins TRBV7-3 to TRBJ2-7, with D unclear. This CDR3 comprises 11 residues. Germline V lookup: CDR1 SGHTA, CDR2 FQGTGA. Trimming shortened V by 4 bases and J by 7 bases, and 8 bases separated the two germline ends. The CDR3 region is CASSSCKEQYF. The CDR3 nucleotides read TGTGCCAGCAGCTCCTGCAAAGAGCAGTACTTC.

The chain employs TRBV14 and TRBJ2-7; D is ambiguous. Trimming removed 3 bases at V and 2 bases at J, with 5 bases between. CDR3 length equals 12 residues. The V gene's germline CDR1 is SGHDN and CDR2 FVKESK. The CDR3 region is CASSHDPYEQYF. The CDR3 DNA reads TGTGCCAGCAGCCATGACCCCTACGAGCAGTACTTC.

This clonotype was seen many times. DNA of the CDR3: TGTGCCAGCAGCTTAATCCAGGGGAAGGGGGAGCTGTTTTTT. It specifies CASSLIQGKGELFF. The chain is built from TRBV5-6 and TRBJ2-2; possible D gene TRBD1, 6 bases. Germline V lookup: CDR1 SGHDT, CDR2 YYEEEE. The ends were cut back, 2 bases at V and 8 bases at J, with 13 bases in the middle. The CDR3 sequence is 14 residues long.

Many counts were recorded for this clonotype. The chain recombines TRBV12-5 with TRBJ2-2; D is unresolved. This CDR3 region has 13 residues. The V and J ends lost 3 bases and 7 bases respectively, with 9 bases between them. Germline CDR1 is LGHNT and CDR2 is FRNRAP. CDR3 amino acids: CASGLSRIGELFF. CDR3 in DNA: TGTGCTAGTGGTTTATCTCGAATCGGGGAGCTGTTTTTT.

The table lists this clonotype with a few counts. CDR3 amino acids: CASSYSLEGAGGYTF. The CDR3 coding sequence is TGTGCCAGCAGTTACTCTTTGGAGGGGGCGGGTGGCTACACCTTC. This rearrangement joins TRBV6-5 to TRBJ1-2; TRBD1 aligns across 7 bases. CDR3 length equals 15 residues. Germline CDR1 MNHEY, CDR2 SVGAGI. The V and J ends lost 0 bases and 7 bases, in that order; junction bases with no gene match: 8.

The chain uses TRBV15 and TRBJ2-7; D is unresolved. The CDR3 spans 13 residues. The V and J ends lost 0 bases and 3 bases respectively, with 6 bases between them. The germline V gene encodes CDR1 LNHNV and CDR2 YYDKDF (reference sequence). The CDR3 region is CATSRELGYEQYF. The CDR3 DNA sequence: TGTGCCACCAGCAGAGAACTCGGCTACGAGCAGTACTTC.

Worth noting for this clonotype: Germline and junction disagree at one end, which may indicate a read error. The chain carries TRBV19 and TRBJ2-7, with TRBD2 matching 7 bases. CDR3 length: 13 residues. The germline V gene encodes CDR1 LNHDA and CDR2 SQIVND (reference sequence). The CDR3 DNA reads TGTGCCAGTAAGGCTAGCGGAACCTACGAGCAGCACTTC. This gives the protein CASKASGTYEQHF.

The chain couples TRBV7-2 to TRBJ1-1; the match to TRBD1 covers 7 bases. The CDR3 is made up of 13 amino acids. The junction had 8 bases not matched to a gene; V was cut back by 5 bases and J by 8 bases. CDR1 and CDR2 from the germline V gene are SGHTA and FQGNSA. CDR3: CASSPTGTAEAFF. CDR3 nucleotides: TGTGCCAGCAGCCCGACTGGGACAGCCGAAGCTTTCTTT.

About this clonotype: Its ends do not fully match the called genes, so a read error is possible. The rearrangement uses TRBV4-2 and TRBJ2-1, with no clear D. The CDR3 is 13 residues long. Germline loops: CDR1 LGHNA, CDR2 YNFKEQ. In DNA, the CDR3 is TGTGCCAGCAGCCTTCTAGGTCGCAATGAGCGGTTCTTC. This encodes CASSLLGRNERFF.

This clonotype has ten or more counts. This chain links TRBV6-1 with TRBJ1-2; D is unresolved. The CDR3 is made up of 14 amino acids. The germline V gene has CDR1 MNHNS and CDR2 SASEGT. V lost 1 base to trimming and J lost 7 bases, with 13 bases between them. DNA for the CDR3: TGTGCCAGCAGTGAAGATGTCCGTTTCGTTGGCTACACCTTC. It specifies CASSEDVRFVGYTF.

A remark on this clonotype: With a much larger clone just one base away, this may be a read error. The chain couples TRBV19 to TRBJ1-3, with a weak D call TRBD1 (6 bases). V lost 1 base and J 5 bases, leaving 15 bases between the germline ends. The CDR3 is 16 residues long. In germline, CDR1 is LNHDA, CDR2 SQIVND (reference sequence). The CDR3 region has the DNA TGTGCCAGTAGTATAGCCCCAGGGGCCGCTCGAAACACCATATATTTT. Its translation is CASSIAPGAARNTIYF.

There are a few counts of this clonotype. CDR3 nucleotides: TGTGCCAGCAGGGAAGACAGGGGGCTGAACACTGAAGCTTTCTTT. It specifies CASREDRGLNTEAFF. The chain carries TRBV25-1 and TRBJ1-1; TRBD1 matches at 10 bases. The V gene's germline CDR1 is MGHDK and CDR2 SYGVNS. V was pared by 6 bases and J by 0 bases, with 4 bases of the junction left unmatched. This CDR3 region has 15 residues.

This clonotype appeared many times. CDR3 nucleotides: TGTGCCAGCAGCCCAGGGCAGGGGGTGAGGGAGACCCAGTACTTC. This gives the protein CASSPGQGVRETQYF. This rearrangement joins TRBV7-6 to TRBJ2-5; TRBD1 aligns across 7 bases. Trimming took 5 bases from V and 5 from J; bases not matched to a gene: 11. Germline V CDR1 and CDR2: SGHVS, FNYEAQ. This CDR3 contains 15 residues.

This clonotype was counted many times. The chain joins TRBV20-1 to TRBJ2-1; 10 bases are shared with TRBD1. This CDR3 contains 16 residues. Trimming removed 5 bases from V and 7 bases from J; junction bases left unmatched: 14. Per the germline V gene, CDR1 is DFQATT and CDR2 is SNEGSKA (reference sequence). The CDR3 protein is CSAPSFPGQGMNEQFF. CDR3 DNA sequence: TGCAGTGCTCCATCCTTCCCGGGACAGGGGATGAATGAGCAGTTCTTC.

In its sample, this clonotype was seen many times. The V call is TRBV5-1, the J call TRBJ1-3, with a weak D call TRBD1 (5 bases). The V and J ends lost 3 bases and 0 bases respectively, with 13 bases between them. The CDR3 consists of 16 residues. Germline CDR1 and CDR2: SGHRS and YFSETQ. In DNA, the CDR3 is TGCGCCAGCAGCTCAGACAGCGTATACTCTGGAAACACCATATATTTT. Translating gives CASSSDSVYSGNTIYF.

This clonotype was counted at least ten times. Its ends do not fully match the called genes, so a read error is possible. The chain carries TRBV4-1 and TRBJ1-3; the D is unclear. Germline V gene lookup returns CDR1 MGHRA and CDR2 YSYEKL. This CDR3 comprises 16 residues. CDR3 amino acids: CASSEEGRLSGNTIYF. In DNA, the CDR3 is TGCGCCAGCAGCGAAGAAGGACGGCTCTCTGGAAACACCATATATTTT.

J is TRBJ2-7 and V is TRBV14; D call uncertain. Germline V CDR1 and CDR2: SGHDN, FVKESK. Trimming pared 0 bases from V and 6 bases from J, leaving 33 bases between. This CDR3 contains 21 residues. Here the CDR3 reads CASSQDLRQSGGLRLSIEQYF. The DNA for the CDR3 is TGTGCCAGCAGCCAAGATCTTCGGCAGTCCGGTGGGTTAAGGCTTTCAATCGAGCAGTACTTC.

The DNA for the CDR3 is TGCAGTGCTAGAGAAGGGGGCACAGATACGCAGTATTTT. Amino acid sequence: CSAREGGTDTQYF. The chain uses TRBV20-1 and TRBJ2-3, with D perhaps TRBD1 (5 bases). CDR3 length: 13 amino acids. Germline V lookup: CDR1 DFQATT, CDR2 SNEGSKA (reference sequence). V lost 0 bases and J lost 1, with 5 bases in between.

Turning to this clonotype: At one end, the junction sequence differs from germline, possibly due to a read error. The V call is TRBV24-1, the J call TRBJ2-6; 7 nucleotides line up with TRBD1. The CDR3 is 13 residues long. The germline CDR1 and CDR2 sequences are KGHDR and SFDVKD. This CDR3 reads CATSDTGVNVLTF. The CDR3 coding sequence is TGTGCCACCAGTGATACAGGGGTCAACGTCCTGACTTTC.

This clonotype was seen repeatedly, ten times or more. The V and J genes are TRBV24-1 and TRBJ1-5, with 8 bases matching TRBD1. The germline gives CDR1 KGHDR, CDR2 SFDVKD. This CDR3 is 14 amino acids long. J lost 2 bases, V lost 7 bases, and 3 bases had no gene match. CDR3 coding DNA: TGTGCCACCAGCCCGGACAGGGGCAATCAGCCCCAGCATTTT. Its protein is CATSPDRGNQPQHF.

Ten or more counts support this clonotype. V usage is TRBV19 and J usage is TRBJ2-4, with D maybe TRBD1 (5 bases). V lost 6 bases, J lost 3 bases, and 15 bases lay in between. This CDR3 comprises 15 residues. Germline lookup yields CDR1 LNHDA and CDR2 SQIVND (reference sequence). The CDR3 DNA sequence: TGTGCCAGTAGCGAAATGACAGCTGACAAAAACATTCAGTACTTC. Translation: CASSEMTADKNIQYF.